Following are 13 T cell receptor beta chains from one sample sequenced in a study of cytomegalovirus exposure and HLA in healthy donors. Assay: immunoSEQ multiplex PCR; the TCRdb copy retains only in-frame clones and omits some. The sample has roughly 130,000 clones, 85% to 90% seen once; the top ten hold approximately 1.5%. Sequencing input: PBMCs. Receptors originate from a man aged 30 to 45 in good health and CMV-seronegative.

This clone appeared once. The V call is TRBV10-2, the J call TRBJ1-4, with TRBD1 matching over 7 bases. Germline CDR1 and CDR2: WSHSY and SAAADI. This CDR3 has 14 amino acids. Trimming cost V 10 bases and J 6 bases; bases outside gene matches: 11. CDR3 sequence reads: CATLDRAGDEKLFF. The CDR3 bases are TGCGCCACTCTTGACAGGGCTGGAGATGAAAAACTGTTTTTT.

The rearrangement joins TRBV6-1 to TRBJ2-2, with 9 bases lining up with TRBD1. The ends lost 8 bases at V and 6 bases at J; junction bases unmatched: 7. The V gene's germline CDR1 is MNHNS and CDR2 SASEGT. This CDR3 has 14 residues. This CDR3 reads CASEQGAGAGELFF. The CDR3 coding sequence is TGTGCCAGCGAACAGGGGGCCGGAGCCGGGGAGCTGTTTTTT.

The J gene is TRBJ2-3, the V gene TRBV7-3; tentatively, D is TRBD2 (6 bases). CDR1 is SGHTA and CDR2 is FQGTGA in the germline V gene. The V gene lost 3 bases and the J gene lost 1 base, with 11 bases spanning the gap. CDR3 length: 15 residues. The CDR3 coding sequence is TGTGCCAGCAGCTTTACGGCGGGACGCACAGATACGCAGTATTTT. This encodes CASSFTAGRTDTQYF.

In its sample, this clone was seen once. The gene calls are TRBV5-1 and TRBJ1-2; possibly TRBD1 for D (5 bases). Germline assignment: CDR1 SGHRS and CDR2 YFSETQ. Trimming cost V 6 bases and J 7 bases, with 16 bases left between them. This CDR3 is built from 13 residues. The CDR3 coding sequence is TGCGCCAGCAAGCAGTTCCTGGGGCGTGGCTACACCTTC. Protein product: CASKQFLGRGYTF.

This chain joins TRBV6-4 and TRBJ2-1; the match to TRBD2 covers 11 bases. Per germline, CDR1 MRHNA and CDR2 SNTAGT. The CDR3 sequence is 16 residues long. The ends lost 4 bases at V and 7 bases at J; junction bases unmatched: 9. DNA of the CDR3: TGTGCCAGCAGTGCCCGCACTAGCGGGAGAGTTAATGAGCAGTTCTTC. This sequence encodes CASSARTSGRVNEQFF.

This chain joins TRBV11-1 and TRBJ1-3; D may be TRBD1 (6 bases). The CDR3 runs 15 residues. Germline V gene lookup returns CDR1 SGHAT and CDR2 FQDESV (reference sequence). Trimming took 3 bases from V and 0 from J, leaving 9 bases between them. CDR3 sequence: CASSFTGNSGNTIYF. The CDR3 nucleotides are TGTGCCAGCAGCTTCACAGGGAACTCTGGAAACACCATATATTTT.

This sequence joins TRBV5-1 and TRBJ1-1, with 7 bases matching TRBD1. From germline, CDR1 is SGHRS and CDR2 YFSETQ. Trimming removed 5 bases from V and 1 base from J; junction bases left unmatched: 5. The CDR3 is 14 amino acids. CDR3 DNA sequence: TGCGCCAGCAGTGTAGGGGACAGGAACACTGAAGCTTTCTTT. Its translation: CASSVGDRNTEAFF.

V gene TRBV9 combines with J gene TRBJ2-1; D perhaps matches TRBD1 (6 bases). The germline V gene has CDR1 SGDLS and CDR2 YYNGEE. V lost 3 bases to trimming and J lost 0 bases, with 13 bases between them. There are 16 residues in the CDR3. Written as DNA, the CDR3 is TGTGCCAGCAGCGCTAGGGGGAGTAGCTCCTACAATGAGCAGTTCTTC. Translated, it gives CASSARGSSSYNEQFF.

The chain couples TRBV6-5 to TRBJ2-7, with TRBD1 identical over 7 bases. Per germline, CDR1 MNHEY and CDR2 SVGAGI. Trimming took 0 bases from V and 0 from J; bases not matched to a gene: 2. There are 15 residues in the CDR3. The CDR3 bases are TGTGCCAGCAGTTACTCGGGACAGAGCTCCTACGAGCAGTACTTC. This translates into CASSYSGQSSYEQYF.

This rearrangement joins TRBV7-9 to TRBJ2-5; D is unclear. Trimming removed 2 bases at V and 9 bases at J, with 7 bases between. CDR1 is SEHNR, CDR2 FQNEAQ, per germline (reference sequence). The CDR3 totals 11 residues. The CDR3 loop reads CASSLTRAQYF. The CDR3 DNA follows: TGTGCCAGCAGCTTAACGCGAGCCCAGTACTTC.

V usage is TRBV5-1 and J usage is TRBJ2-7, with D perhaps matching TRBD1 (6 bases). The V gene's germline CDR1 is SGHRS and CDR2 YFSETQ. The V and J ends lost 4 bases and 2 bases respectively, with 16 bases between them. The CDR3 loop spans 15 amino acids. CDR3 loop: CASSGAGVFPYEQYF. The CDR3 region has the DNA TGCGCCAGCAGCGGGGCAGGGGTTTTCCCCTACGAGCAGTACTTC.

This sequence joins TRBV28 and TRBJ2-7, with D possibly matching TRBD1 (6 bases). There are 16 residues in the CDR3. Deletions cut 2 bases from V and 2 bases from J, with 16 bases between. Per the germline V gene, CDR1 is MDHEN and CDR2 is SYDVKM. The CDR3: CASSLTRVRGTYEQYF. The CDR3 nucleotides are TGTGCCAGCAGTTTAACCCGGGTCAGGGGTACCTACGAGCAGTACTTC.

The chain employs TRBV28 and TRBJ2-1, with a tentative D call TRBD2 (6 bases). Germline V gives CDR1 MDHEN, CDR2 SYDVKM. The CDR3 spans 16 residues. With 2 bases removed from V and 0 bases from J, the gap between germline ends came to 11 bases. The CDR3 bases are TGTGCCAGCAGTTTACGCGGGAAGACCTCCTACAATGAGCAGTTCTTC. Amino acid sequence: CASSLRGKTSYNEQFF.